The 29 T cell receptor beta chains given below trace back to one sample, sequenced in a study of T cells after posttransplantation cyclophosphamide. Assay: immunoSEQ multiplex PCR; the TCRdb copy retains only in-frame clones and omits some. The repertoire yields approximately 18,000 clones, none seen only once; the top ten contain approximately 0.5%. Cyclophosphamide on days +3 and +4 followed busulfan-fludarabine conditioning and a marrow graft. The sample in question was PBMCs, obtained after allogeneic stem cell transplant with posttransplant cyclophosphamide. All receptors come from a female patient in her thirties or forties who received an allogeneic stem cell transplant from a related donor, was CMV-positive, and had no GVHD. A subset of T cells may come from the graft donor.

This clone appeared many times. The chain carries TRBV27 and TRBJ2-5; D is perhaps TRBD1 (5 bases). Germline CDR1 reads MNHEY; CDR2 reads SMNVEV (reference sequence). The V gene lost 3 bases and the J gene lost 7 bases, with 18 bases spanning the gap. This CDR3 has 15 amino acids. For the CDR3, the DNA is TGTGCCAGCAGTTTTGGGGCGCACCGAGGCGGGACCCAGTACTTC. It translates to CASSFGAHRGGTQYF.

The table lists this clone with many counts. This rearrangement joins TRBV5-4 to TRBJ2-1; TRBD2 is a possible D gene (5 bases). V was pared by 2 bases and J by 5 bases, with 11 bases between. This CDR3 is 14 amino acids long. Germline V gene data show CDR1 as SGHNT and CDR2 as YYREEE (reference sequence). This chain's CDR3 is CASSLLRENNEQFF. As DNA, the CDR3 is TGTGCCAGCAGCTTACTCCGGGAAAACAATGAGCAGTTCTTC.

This clone was observed at least ten times. This chain uses TRBV6-6 with TRBJ2-3, with TRBD1 matching over 7 bases. The CDR3 loop spans 14 amino acids. V lost 11 bases, J lost 3 bases, and 11 bases stayed unmatched. Germline assignment: CDR1 MNHNY and CDR2 SVGAGI (reference sequence). In nucleotides, the CDR3 is TGTGCCTCCCGGAAGGGGGCGAGAACAGATACGCAGTATTTT. Translated, it gives CASRKGARTDTQYF.

This clone has ten or more counts. The chain links TRBV4-1 to TRBJ1-5; a possible D gene is TRBD1 (5 bases). V lost 1 base to trimming and J lost 0 bases, with 13 bases between them. Germline CDR1 reads MGHRA; CDR2 reads YSYEKL. The CDR3 loop spans 17 amino acids. DNA of the CDR3: TGCGCCAGCAGCCAAGGAAAATGGACAAATAGCAATCAGCCCCAGCATTTT. Amino acids: CASSQGKWTNSNQPQHF.

This clone was seen at least ten times. The V and J genes are TRBV27 and TRBJ2-7; 10 bases align to TRBD1. The ends lost 3 bases at V and 1 base at J; junction bases unmatched: 3. The CDR3 length is 15 residues. CDR1 and CDR2 (germline): MNHEY, SMNVEV (reference sequence). The CDR3 DNA reads as TGTGCCAGCAGTTTGACAGGGGGCGCATCCTACGAGCAGTACTTC. It codes for CASSLTGGASYEQYF.

This clone was counted many times. This chain joins TRBV19 and TRBJ2-1; TRBD2 aligns across 12 bases. Germline-derived CDR1 and CDR2 are LNHDA and SQIVND (reference sequence). The CDR3 totals 22 residues. V shed 1 base and J 0 bases; nucleotides not matched to a gene: 16. In DNA form, the CDR3 reads TGTGCCAGTAGTATAGTTCGGGGGATCGGGCTAGCGGGAGGGAGCTCCTACAATGAGCAGTTCTTC. Translation gives CASSIVRGIGLAGGSSYNEQFF.

This clone has ten or more counts. This chain links TRBV28 with TRBJ2-7; 9 bases are shared with TRBD2. This CDR3 has 15 amino acids. Germline CDR1 MDHEN, CDR2 SYDVKM. Trimming took 7 bases from V and 0 from J; bases not matched to a gene: 7. CDR3 sequence (DNA): TGTGCCAGCAACTTCGCGGGAGGGGGCTCCTACGAGCAGTACTTC. This translates into CASNFAGGGSYEQYF. Combining the CDR3 with reference TRBV28 and TRBJ2-7 gives the whole variable domain DVKVTQSSRYLVKRTGEKVFLECVQDMDHENMFWYRQDPGLGLRLIYFSYDVKMKEKGDIPEGYSVSREKKERFSLILESASTNQTSMYLCASNFAGGGSYEQYFGPGTRLTVT.

The chain recombines TRBV28 with TRBJ2-5; 8 bases agree with TRBD1. The tail of the sequence fits TRBJ2-7 better, so the J call may be wrong. Germline V lookup: CDR1 MDHEN, CDR2 SYDVKM. The CDR3 spans 13 residues. CDR3 in DNA: TGTGCCACCAGGACAGGGAATAACTACGAGCAGTACTTC. Encoded protein: CATRTGNNYEQYF.

This clone was observed at least ten times. This chain joins TRBV6-5 and TRBJ2-1, with TRBD2 matching 9 bases. The CDR3 totals 15 residues. With V trimmed by 4 bases and J by 7 bases, 8 bases remained unmatched. Germline values: CDR1 MNHEY, CDR2 SVGAGI. CDR3 residues: CASSLTSGPENEQFF. CDR3 in DNA: TGTGCCAGCAGTTTGACTAGCGGTCCAGAGAATGAGCAGTTCTTC.

This clone was seen repeatedly, ten times or more. The chain uses TRBV5-5 and TRBJ2-7, with TRBD1 identical over 7 bases. The germline CDR1 and CDR2 sequences are SGHKS and YYEKEE (reference sequence). There are 16 residues in the CDR3. Trimming removed 2 bases from V and 7 bases from J; junction bases left unmatched: 15. The CDR3 loop is CASSLGLGDSVREQYF. The CDR3 DNA follows: TGTGCCAGCAGCTTAGGGTTAGGGGACAGCGTACGGGAGCAGTACTTC.

This clone has ten or more counts. J is TRBJ2-1 and V is TRBV2; 13 bases agree with TRBD2. The germline CDR1 and CDR2 sequences are SNHLY and FYNNEI. V shed 8 bases and J 8 bases; nucleotides not matched to a gene: 12. This CDR3 is 16 amino acids long. The CDR3 region is CASGGTSGTPSDEQFF. The CDR3 nucleotides are TGTGCCAGCGGGGGGACTAGCGGGACTCCGAGTGATGAGCAGTTCTTC.

This clone was picked up many times. The chain combines TRBV27 with TRBJ2-2, with 15 bases aligning to TRBD2. Trimming removed 8 bases from V and 6 bases from J; junction bases left unmatched: 10. CDR1 is MNHEY and CDR2 is SMNVEV in the germline V gene (reference sequence). This CDR3 is built from 17 residues. The CDR3 nucleotides are TGTGCCAGCTTTGGACTAGCGGGAGGGCGGATTGCCGGGGAGCTGTTTTTT. Amino acids: CASFGLAGGRIAGELFF.

This clone was seen ten or more times. CDR3 sequence (DNA): TGCGCCAGCAGCCAGAAATCACTCTCGGGAGGGCCGTACAATGAGCAGTTCTTC. This encodes CASSQKSLSGGPYNEQFF. The chain is built from TRBV4-1 and TRBJ2-1; 8 bases are a match to TRBD2. There are 18 residues in the CDR3. V was clipped by 3 bases and J by 4 bases; unmatched bases: 14. Germline V gives CDR1 MGHRA, CDR2 YSYEKL.

The sample holds many counts of this clone. The chain employs TRBV13 and TRBJ1-1, with TRBD1 matching 7 bases. The CDR3 is 16 residues long. CDR1 is PRHDT and CDR2 is FYEKMQ in the germline V gene (reference sequence). With V trimmed by 1 base and J by 3 bases, 8 bases remained unmatched. The CDR3, as DNA: TGTGCCAGCAGCTTAGAGCACAGGGGATTGGACACTGAAGCTTTCTTT. Its protein product is CASSLEHRGLDTEAFF.

In its sample, this clone was seen many times. The genes are TRBV28 and TRBJ2-1; no clear D gene. Germline values: CDR1 MDHEN, CDR2 SYDVKM. V dropped 5 bases and J dropped 0 bases, with 14 bases sitting between them. This CDR3 is built from 16 residues. CDR3 in amino acids: CASSRETRSSYNEQFF. In DNA form, the CDR3 reads TGTGCCAGCAGTCGAGAAACTCGGAGCTCCTACAATGAGCAGTTCTTC.

This clone is medium-sized in the sample. This chain uses TRBV19 with TRBJ2-7, with D possibly being TRBD2 (6 bases). The germline CDR1 and CDR2 sequences are LNHDA and SQIVND (reference sequence). Trimming left V 1 base short and J 0 bases short, with 25 bases between. CDR3 length equals 20 residues. In DNA form, the CDR3 reads TGTGCCAGTAGTATAGCATATTTCAAGCCGGGAGTCCCTAGCTCCTACGAGCAGTACTTC. The encoded protein is CASSIAYFKPGVPSSYEQYF.

This clone was detected ten times or more. The rearrangement joins TRBV5-1 to TRBJ1-3; 7 bases align to TRBD1. V gave up 3 bases and J gave up 0 bases; unmatched junction bases: 9. This CDR3 is built from 17 residues. The germline V gene encodes CDR1 SGHRS and CDR2 YFSETQ. CDR3 nucleotide sequence: TGCGCCAGCAGCTCGGGACAGACTACTAGCTCTGGAAACACCATATATTTT. This encodes CASSSGQTTSSGNTIYF.

There are many counts of this clone. The CDR3 here is CASRAQGDRDSPLHF. The CDR3 DNA reads TGTGCCAGCAGGGCCCAGGGGGACAGGGATTCACCCCTCCACTTT. The chain links TRBV7-2 to TRBJ1-6, with 9 positions matching TRBD1. The trim removed 6 bases at V and 8 bases at J, leaving 8 bases unmatched. Germline V gene lookup returns CDR1 SGHTA and CDR2 FQGNSA. The CDR3 is 15 amino acids. The variable domain in full, completed from reference TRBV7-2 and TRBJ1-6, reads GAGVSQSPSNKVTEKGKDVELRCDPISGHTALYWYRQSLGQGLEFLIYFQGNSAPDKSGLPSDRFSAERTGGSVSTLTIQRTQQEDSAVYLCASRAQGDRDSPLHFGNGTRLTVT.

This clone has at least ten counts. The chain joins TRBV7-4 to TRBJ1-4, with 10 bases matching TRBD1. Germline assignment: CDR1 SGHVT and CDR2 SQSDAQ. The CDR3 has 19 residues. V was pared by 1 base and J by 7 bases, with 15 bases of the junction left unmatched. CDR3 residues: CASSLVGTGAGWLSEKLFF. Written as DNA, the CDR3 is TGTGCCAGCAGCTTAGTGGGGACAGGGGCGGGCTGGTTGAGTGAAAAACTGTTTTTT.

This clone was observed at least ten times. The rearrangement links TRBV6-5 to TRBJ1-1, with TRBD1 identical over 7 bases. The CDR3 contains 13 residues. Looked up from germline, CDR1 is MNHEY and CDR2 is SVGAGI. The J segment lost 4 bases and the V segment lost 6 bases, leaving 5 bases of the junction unmatched. The CDR3 reads CASSTGTVTEAFF. The CDR3 bases are TGTGCCAGCAGCACCGGGACAGTCACTGAAGCTTTCTTT.

This clone was seen many times. This chain links TRBV18 with TRBJ2-7; 15 bases map to TRBD2. Germline CDR1 reads KGHSH; CDR2 reads LQKENI. The V and J ends lost 3 bases and 0 bases, in that order; junction bases with no gene match: 12. This CDR3 has 20 amino acids. CDR3 residues: CASSPSGGGLAGGPSYEQYF. The CDR3 region has the DNA TGTGCCAGCTCACCGAGTGGAGGCGGACTAGCGGGAGGGCCCTCCTACGAGCAGTACTTC.

This clone was counted between two and nine times. A much larger clone differs from this one at a single base, so this may be a read error. V usage is TRBV29-1 and J usage is TRBJ1-2, with 9 bases fitting TRBD1. The CDR3 has 19 residues. Per the germline V gene, CDR1 is SQVTM and CDR2 is ANQGSEA. CDR3 protein: CGVGDRDNLGLGSDYGYTF. The CDR3 DNA is TGCGGCGTTGGGGACAGGGACAACTTGGGGCTGGGTTCTGACTATGGCTACACCTTC.

This clone was counted ten times or more. The CDR3 is CASSSRTELGGEKLFF. The CDR3, as DNA: TGTGCCAGCAGTTCGAGGACCGAACTTGGAGGGGAAAAACTGTTTTTT. This sequence joins TRBV6-6 and TRBJ1-4; D remains unclear. The CDR3 length is 16 residues. Trimming took off 4 bases at V and 8 bases at J, with 20 bases between the two ends. Germline V gene data show CDR1 as MNHNY and CDR2 as SVGAGI (reference sequence).

In this sample, this clone turned up many times. This sequence joins TRBV11-3 and TRBJ2-1; D possibly corresponds to TRBD2 (6 bases). The germline gives CDR1 SGHNT, CDR2 YENEEA. The CDR3 extends over 13 amino acids. The V and J ends lost 5 bases and 7 bases respectively, with 12 bases between them. This CDR3 reads CASSGTAGNEQFF. CDR3 DNA: TGTGCCAGCAGCGGGACTGCGGGTAATGAGCAGTTCTTC.

This clone was found many times. The chain joins TRBV4-1 to TRBJ2-3, with TRBD2 matching 9 bases. Germline assignment: CDR1 MGHRA and CDR2 YSYEKL. CDR3 size: 18 residues. The junction had 13 bases not matched to a gene; V was cut back by 5 bases and J by 1 base. CDR3 in DNA: TGCGCCAGCAGCGGGGCGGGAGGGCGCTCGGTGGGCACAGATACGCAGTATTTT. It specifies CASSGAGGRSVGTDTQYF.

In its sample, this clone was seen many times. The chain combines TRBV9 with TRBJ1-3; D uncertain. The CDR3 runs 13 residues. Germline CDR1 is SGDLS and CDR2 is YYNGEE. V lost 5 bases and J 0 bases, leaving 6 bases between the germline ends. The CDR3 is CASRTSSGNTIYF. CDR3 bases: TGTGCCAGCAGGACAAGCTCTGGAAACACCATATATTTT.

This clone was counted many times. The V gene is TRBV19, the J gene TRBJ2-5, with TRBD2 matching 15 bases. Germline V gene lookup returns CDR1 LNHDA and CDR2 SQIVND (reference sequence). Germline trimming cut 5 bases from V and 4 bases from J; bases unmatched to any gene: 2. CDR3 length: 15 amino acids. The CDR3 DNA reads as TGTGCCAGTAGTGGGGGACTAGCGGGAGGAGAGACCCAGTACTTC. Protein: CASSGGLAGGETQYF. Full variable domain (outside the CDR3, taken from reference TRBV19 and TRBJ2-5): DGGITQSPKYLFRKEGQNVTLSCEQNLNHDAMYWYRQDPGQGLRLIYYSQIVNDFQKGDIAEGYSVSREKKESFPLTVTSAQKNPTAFYLCASSGGLAGGETQYFGPGTRLLVL.

Many counts were recorded for this clone. The gene calls are TRBV7-2 and TRBJ1-1, with a weak D call TRBD1 (5 bases). V lost 4 bases, J lost 3 bases, and 12 bases lay in between. This CDR3 comprises 14 residues. CDR1 is SGHTA, CDR2 FQGNSA, per germline. The DNA of the CDR3 is TGTGCCAGCAGCTCGCTCGGAGGGGACACTGAAGCTTTCTTT. Translated: CASSSLGGDTEAFF.

This clone was detected many times. The chain employs TRBV30 and TRBJ2-7; TRBD2 matches at 9 bases. V shed 4 bases and J 7 bases; nucleotides not matched to a gene: 5. The germline gives CDR1 GTSNPN, CDR2 SVGIG (reference sequence). The CDR3 is 12 amino acids. CDR3 in DNA: TGTGCCTGGAATGCGGGAGGGCATGAGCAGTACTTC. It is translated as CAWNAGGHEQYF.